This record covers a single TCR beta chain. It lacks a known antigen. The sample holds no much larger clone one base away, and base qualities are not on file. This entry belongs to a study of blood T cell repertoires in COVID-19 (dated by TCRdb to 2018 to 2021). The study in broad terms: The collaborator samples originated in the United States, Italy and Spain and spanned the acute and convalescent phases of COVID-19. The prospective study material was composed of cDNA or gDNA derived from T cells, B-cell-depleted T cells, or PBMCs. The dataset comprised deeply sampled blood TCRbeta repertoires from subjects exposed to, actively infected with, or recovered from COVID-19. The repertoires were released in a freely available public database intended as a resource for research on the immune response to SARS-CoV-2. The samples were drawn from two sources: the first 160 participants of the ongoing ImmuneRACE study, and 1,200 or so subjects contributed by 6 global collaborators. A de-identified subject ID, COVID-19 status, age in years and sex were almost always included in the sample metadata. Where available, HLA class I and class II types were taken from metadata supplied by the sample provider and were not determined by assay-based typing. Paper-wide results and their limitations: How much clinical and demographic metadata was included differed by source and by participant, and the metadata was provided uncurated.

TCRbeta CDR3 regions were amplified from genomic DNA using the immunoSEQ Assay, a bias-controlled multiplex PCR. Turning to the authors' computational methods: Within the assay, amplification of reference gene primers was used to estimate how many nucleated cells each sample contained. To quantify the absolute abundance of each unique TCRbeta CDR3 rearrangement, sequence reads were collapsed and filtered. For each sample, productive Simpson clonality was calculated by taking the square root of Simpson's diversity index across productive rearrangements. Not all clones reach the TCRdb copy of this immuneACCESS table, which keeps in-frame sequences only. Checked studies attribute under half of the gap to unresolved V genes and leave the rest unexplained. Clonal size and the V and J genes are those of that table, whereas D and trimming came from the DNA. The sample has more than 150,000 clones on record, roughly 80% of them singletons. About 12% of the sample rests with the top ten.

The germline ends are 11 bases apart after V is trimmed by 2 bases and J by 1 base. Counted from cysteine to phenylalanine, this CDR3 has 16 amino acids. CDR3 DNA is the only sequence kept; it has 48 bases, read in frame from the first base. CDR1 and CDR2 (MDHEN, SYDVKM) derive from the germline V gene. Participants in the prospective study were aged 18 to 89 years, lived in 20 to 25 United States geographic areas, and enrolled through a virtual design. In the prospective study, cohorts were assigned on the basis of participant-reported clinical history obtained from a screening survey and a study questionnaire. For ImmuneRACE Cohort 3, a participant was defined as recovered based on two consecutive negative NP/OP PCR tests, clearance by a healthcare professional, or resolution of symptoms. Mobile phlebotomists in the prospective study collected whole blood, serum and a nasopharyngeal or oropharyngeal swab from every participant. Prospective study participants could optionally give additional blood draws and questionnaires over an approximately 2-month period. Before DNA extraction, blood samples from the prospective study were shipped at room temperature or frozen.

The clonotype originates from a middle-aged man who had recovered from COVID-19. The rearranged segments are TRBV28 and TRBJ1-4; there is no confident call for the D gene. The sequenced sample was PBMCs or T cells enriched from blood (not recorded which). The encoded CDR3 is CASSLPLSLTNEKLFF. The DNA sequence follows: TGTGCCAGCAGTTTACCCCTAAGCTTAACTAATGAAAAACTGTTTTTT.